The 5 T cell receptor beta chains below were found in one sample sequenced in a study of CD8+ T cells in alopecia areata. RNA was isolated and reverse transcribed to cDNA, the sequencing template. Assay used: immunoSEQ multiplex PCR; TCRdb lists only in-frame clones, some missing. The sample shows about 37,000 clones, 45% to 55% of them seen only once. In several patients, CD4+ T cells were split by CD25+CD127- sorting. Sample: CD4+ Tregs sorted from blood. The receptor source for this set is a human donor with alopecia areata.

This chain connects TRBV7-3 to TRBJ2-7; 7 positions agree with TRBD1. The CDR3 length is 12 residues. CDR1 and CDR2 from the germline V gene are SGHTA and FQGTGA. V dropped 5 bases and J dropped 6; count of bases not matched to a gene: 4. The CDR3: CASSPRQGEQYF. CDR3 coding DNA: TGTGCCAGCAGCCCCCGACAGGGCGAGCAGTACTTC.

J is TRBJ1-5 and V is TRBV30, with TRBD1 as a possible D gene (5 bases). The V end lost 2 bases, the J end lost 4 bases, and 9 bases lay between the germline ends. Germline lookup yields CDR1 GTSNPN and CDR2 SVGIG (reference sequence). The CDR3 has 13 amino acids. The CDR3 region is CAWSLGANQPQHF. CDR3 DNA: TGTGCCTGGAGTTTAGGGGCAAATCAGCCCCAGCATTTT.

The chain has TRBV5-6 and TRBJ2-7, with D possibly TRBD2 on 6 matching bases. In germline, CDR1 is SGHDT, CDR2 YYEEEE. Trimming cost V 4 bases and J 4 bases, with 15 bases left between them. The CDR3 runs 14 residues. The CDR3 loop is CASSPRGSVYEQYF. CDR3 bases: TGTGCCAGCAGCCCGCGGGGTAGCGTATACGAGCAGTACTTC.

The chain uses TRBV11-1 and TRBJ1-1; no definite D call. There are 14 residues in the CDR3. Looked up from germline, CDR1 is SGHAT and CDR2 is FQDESV (reference sequence). Trimming stripped 3 bases from V and 5 bases from J, with 13 bases between. In DNA form, the CDR3 reads TGTGCCAGCAGCTTTGGCCTCGAGGGAACTGAAGCTTTCTTT. Translating gives CASSFGLEGTEAFF. Variable domain in full (rest from reference TRBV11-1 and TRBJ1-1): EAEVAQSPRYKITEKSQAVAFWCDPISGHATLYWYRQILGQGPELLVQFQDESVVDDSQLPKDRFSAERLKGVDSTLKIQPAELGDSAMYLCASSFGLEGTEAFFGQGTRLTVV.

This chain connects TRBV29-1 to TRBJ2-3; maybe TRBD2 (6 bases). This CDR3 comprises 14 residues. Between the trimmed V and J ends, which lost 3 bases and 4 bases, there was a span of 14 bases. The germline CDR1 and CDR2 sequences are SQVTM and ANQGSEA. The CDR3 loop is CSVEEGFVPDTQYF. CDR3 nucleotides: TGCAGCGTTGAGGAGGGATTCGTTCCAGATACGCAGTATTTT.